This TCR beta chain appears in the sequencing data of a study of blood T cell repertoires in COVID-19. The repertoire was sequenced with immunoSEQ multiplex PCR; TCRdb's copy has only in-frame clones and lacks some. Found here are about 270,000 clones, roughly 90% of them singletons; the top ten hold roughly 1.9%. Per the germline V gene, CDR1 is LNHDA and CDR2 is SQIVND (reference sequence). The ends were cut back, 5 bases at V and 5 bases at J, with 10 bases in the middle. CDR3 length: 13 residues. In this sample, this clone turned up once. This TCR was recovered from an older woman who had recovered from COVID-19. The sample was PBMCs or T cells enriched from blood (not recorded which). The V and J genes are TRBV19 and TRBJ1-5; D might be TRBD1 (6 bases). Written as DNA, the CDR3 is TGTGCCAGTAGTTGGACAGCAGATCAGCCCCAGCATTTT. It is translated as CASSWTADQPQHF.